This TCR beta chain was identified during a study of blood T cell repertoires in COVID-19. Study summary: Acute-phase and convalescent COVID-19 samples originated in the United States, Italy and Spain.

The repertoire was sequenced with immunoSEQ multiplex PCR; TCRdb's copy has only in-frame clones and lacks some. Here the sample spans tens of thousands of clones, about 89% being singletons. The trim removed 4 bases at V and 9 bases at J, leaving 12 bases unmatched. Germline CDR1 reads SGHRS; CDR2 reads YFSETQ. CDR3 size: 17 residues. Sequenced input: peripheral blood. The sequence was obtained from a human donor in a cohort sampled during active COVID-19. This sequence joins TRBV5-1 and TRBJ1-6, with TRBD1 matching 11 bases. CDR3 loop: CASSPRTGGFGGSPLHF. The CDR3 DNA follows: TGCGCCAGCAGCCCCCGGACAGGGGGCTTCGGCGGTTCACCCCTCCACTTT.